This record concerns one TCR beta chain sequence. As yet, its antigen is unknown. This specimen belongs to a study of radiation and T cells in renal cell carcinoma. Study outcomes and limitations: Baseline intratumoral clonotype presence is unknown without pretreatment biopsies. Top tumor clonotypes rose in blood 2 weeks post-radiation, then contracted.

The time point: blood 4 weeks post-SBRT, at nephrectomy. The treatment here: 15 Gy SBRT to primary tumor, nephrectomy 4 weeks later. Serial blood draws occurred at baseline and 2 and 4 weeks post-SBRT. Clear cell pathology was present in this patient's renal cell carcinoma. CDR1 is MNHEY and CDR2 is SMNVEV in the germline V gene (reference sequence). The CDR3 length is 15 residues. V gave up 8 bases and J gave up 2 bases; unmatched junction bases: 9. TCRdb's copy holds only in-frame clones and misses some; the assay was immunoSEQ multiplex PCR. The data contain about 76,000 clones, roughly nine tenths of them seen just once; the ten biggest clones take up roughly 5.4%.

This receptor was obtained from a woman in her 70s with renal cell carcinoma. Material: blood, obtained from a patient whose treatment included radiotherapy and nephrectomy. The rearrangement uses TRBV27 and TRBJ2-3; 8 bases align to TRBD2. CDR3 amino acids: CASRQRGKHTDTQYF. CDR3 DNA sequence: TGTGCCAGCCGACAGCGGGGGAAGCACACAGATACGCAGTATTTT.